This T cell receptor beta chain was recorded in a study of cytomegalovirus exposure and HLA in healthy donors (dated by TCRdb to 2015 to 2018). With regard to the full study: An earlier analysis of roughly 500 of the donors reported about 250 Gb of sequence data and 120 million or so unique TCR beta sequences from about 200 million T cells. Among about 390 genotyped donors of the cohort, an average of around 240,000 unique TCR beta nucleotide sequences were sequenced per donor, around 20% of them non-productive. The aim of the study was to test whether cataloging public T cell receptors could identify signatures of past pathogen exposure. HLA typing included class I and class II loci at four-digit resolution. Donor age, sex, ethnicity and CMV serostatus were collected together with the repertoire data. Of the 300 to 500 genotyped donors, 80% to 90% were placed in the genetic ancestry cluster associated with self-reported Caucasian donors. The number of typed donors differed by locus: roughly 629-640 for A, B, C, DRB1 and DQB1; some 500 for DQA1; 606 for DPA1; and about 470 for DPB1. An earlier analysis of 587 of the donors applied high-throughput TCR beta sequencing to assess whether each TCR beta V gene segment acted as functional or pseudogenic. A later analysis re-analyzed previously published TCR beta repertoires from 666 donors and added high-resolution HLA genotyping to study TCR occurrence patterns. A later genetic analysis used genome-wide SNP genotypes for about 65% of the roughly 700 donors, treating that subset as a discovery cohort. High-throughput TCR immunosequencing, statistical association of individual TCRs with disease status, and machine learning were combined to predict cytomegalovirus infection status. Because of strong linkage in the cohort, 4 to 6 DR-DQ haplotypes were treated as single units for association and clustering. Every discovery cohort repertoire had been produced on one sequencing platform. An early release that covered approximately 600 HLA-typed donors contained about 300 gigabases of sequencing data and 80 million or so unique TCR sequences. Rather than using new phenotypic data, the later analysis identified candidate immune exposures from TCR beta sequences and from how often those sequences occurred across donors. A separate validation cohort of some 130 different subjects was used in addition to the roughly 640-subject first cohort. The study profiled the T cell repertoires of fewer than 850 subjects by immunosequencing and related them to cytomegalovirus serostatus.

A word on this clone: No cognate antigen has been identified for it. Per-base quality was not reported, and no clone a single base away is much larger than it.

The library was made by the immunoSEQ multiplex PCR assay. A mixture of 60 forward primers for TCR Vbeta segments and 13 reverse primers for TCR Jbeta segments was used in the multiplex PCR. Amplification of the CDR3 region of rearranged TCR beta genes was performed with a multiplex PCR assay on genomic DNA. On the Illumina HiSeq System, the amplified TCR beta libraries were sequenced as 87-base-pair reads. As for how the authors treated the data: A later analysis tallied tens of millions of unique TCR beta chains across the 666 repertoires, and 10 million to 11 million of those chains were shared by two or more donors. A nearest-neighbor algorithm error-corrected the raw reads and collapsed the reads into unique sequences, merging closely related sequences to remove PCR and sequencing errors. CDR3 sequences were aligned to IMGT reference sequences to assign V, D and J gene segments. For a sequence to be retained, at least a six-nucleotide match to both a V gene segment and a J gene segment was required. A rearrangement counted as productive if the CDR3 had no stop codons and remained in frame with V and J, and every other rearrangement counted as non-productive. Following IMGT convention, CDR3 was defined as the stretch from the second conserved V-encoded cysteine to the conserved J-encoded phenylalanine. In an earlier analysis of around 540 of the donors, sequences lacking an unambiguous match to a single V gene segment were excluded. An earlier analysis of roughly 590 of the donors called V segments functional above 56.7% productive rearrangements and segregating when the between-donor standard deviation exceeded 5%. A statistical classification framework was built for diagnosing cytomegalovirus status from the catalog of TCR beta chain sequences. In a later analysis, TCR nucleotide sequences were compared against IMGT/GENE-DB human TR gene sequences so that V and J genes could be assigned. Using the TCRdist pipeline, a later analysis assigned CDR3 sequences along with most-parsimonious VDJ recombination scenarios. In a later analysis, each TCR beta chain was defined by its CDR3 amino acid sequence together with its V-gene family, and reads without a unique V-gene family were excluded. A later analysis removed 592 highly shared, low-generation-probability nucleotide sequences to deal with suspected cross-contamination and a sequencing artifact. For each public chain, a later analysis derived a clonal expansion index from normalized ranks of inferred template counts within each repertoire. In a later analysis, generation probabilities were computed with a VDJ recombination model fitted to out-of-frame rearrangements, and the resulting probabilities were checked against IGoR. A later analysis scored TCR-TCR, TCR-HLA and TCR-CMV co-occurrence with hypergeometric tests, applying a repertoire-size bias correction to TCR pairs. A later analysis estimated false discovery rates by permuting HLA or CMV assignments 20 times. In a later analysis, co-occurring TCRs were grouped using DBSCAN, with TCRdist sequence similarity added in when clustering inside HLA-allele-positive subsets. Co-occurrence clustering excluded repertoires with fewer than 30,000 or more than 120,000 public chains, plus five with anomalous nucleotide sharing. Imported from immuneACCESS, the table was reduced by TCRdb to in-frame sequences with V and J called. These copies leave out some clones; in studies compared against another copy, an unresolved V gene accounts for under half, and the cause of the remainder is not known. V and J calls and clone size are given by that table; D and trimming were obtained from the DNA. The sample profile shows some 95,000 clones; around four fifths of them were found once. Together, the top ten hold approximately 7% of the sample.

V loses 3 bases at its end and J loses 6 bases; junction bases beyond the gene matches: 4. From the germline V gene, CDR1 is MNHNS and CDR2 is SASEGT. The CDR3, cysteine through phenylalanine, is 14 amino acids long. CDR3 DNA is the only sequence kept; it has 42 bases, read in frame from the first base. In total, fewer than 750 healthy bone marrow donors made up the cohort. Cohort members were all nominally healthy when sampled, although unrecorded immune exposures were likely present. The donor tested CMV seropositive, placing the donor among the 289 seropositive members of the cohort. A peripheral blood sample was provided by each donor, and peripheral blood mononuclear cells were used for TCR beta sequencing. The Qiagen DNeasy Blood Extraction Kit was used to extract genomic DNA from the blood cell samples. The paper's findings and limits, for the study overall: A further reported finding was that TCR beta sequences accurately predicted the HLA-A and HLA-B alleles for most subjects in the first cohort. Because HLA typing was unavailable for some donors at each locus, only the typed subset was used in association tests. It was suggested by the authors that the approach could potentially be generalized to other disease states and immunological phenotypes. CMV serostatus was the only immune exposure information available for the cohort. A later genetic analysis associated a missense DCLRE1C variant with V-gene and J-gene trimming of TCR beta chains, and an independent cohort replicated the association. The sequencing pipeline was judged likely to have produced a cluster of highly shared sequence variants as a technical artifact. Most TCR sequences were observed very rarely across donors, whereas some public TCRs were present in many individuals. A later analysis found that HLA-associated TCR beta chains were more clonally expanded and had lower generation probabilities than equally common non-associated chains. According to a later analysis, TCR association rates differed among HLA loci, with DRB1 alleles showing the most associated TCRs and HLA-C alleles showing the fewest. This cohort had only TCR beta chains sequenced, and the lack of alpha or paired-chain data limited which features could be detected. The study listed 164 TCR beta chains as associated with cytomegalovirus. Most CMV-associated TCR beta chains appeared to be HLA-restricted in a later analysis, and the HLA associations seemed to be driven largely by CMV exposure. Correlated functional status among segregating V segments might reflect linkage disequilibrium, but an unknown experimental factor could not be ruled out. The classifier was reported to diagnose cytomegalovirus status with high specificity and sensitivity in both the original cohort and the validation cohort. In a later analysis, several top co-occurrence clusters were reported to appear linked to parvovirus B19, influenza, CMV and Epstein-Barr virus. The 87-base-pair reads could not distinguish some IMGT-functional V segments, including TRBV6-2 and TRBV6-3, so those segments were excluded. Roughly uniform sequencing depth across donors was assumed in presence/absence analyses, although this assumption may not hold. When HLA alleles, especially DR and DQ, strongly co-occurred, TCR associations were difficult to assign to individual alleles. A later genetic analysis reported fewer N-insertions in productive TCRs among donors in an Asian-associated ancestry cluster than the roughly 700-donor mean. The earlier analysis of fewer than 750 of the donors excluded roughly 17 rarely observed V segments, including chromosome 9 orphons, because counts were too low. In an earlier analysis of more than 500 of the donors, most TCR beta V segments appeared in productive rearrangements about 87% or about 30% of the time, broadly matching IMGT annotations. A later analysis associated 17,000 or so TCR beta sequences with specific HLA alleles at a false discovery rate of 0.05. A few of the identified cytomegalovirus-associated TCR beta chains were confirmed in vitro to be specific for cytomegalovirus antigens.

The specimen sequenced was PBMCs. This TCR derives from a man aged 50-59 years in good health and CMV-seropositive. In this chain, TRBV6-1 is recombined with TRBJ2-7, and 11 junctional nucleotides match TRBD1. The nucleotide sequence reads TGTGCCAGCAGTGAGGGACAGGGGGGCGGCGAGCAGTACTTC. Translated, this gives CASSEGQGGGEQYF.